This TCR beta chain emerged from a study of blood T cell repertoires in COVID-19. Study-level background: From T cells, B-cell-depleted T cells, or PBMCs came the material, which was cDNA or gDNA.

This clone is a singleton in its sample. In the authors' methods: For nucleated cells, counts were estimated from reference gene primer amplification. Generated by immunoSEQ multiplex PCR, the TCRdb table keeps only in-frame clones and is missing some. The DNA was the basis for D and trimming; V, J and clone size are from that table. Of about 330,000 clones in the sample, roughly 90% were seen once. All enrollees were roughly 18 to 100 years old and from 25 or so US areas. Two negative PCRs, clearance, or symptom resolution had been documented for recovered Cohort 3 donors. After removal of 2 bases from V and 5 bases from J, the junction contained 3 bases not matched to a gene. Germline V gene sequence: CDR1 SGHRS, CDR2 YFSETQ. CDR3 length: 15 amino acids.

This chain links TRBV5-1 with TRBJ2-1; TRBD2 agrees at 11 bases. The sequencing input was PBMCs or T cells enriched from blood (not recorded which). This TCR came from a woman in her thirties who had recovered from COVID-19. The CDR3 spells CASSFLAGGDNEQFF. The CDR3 DNA reads as TGCGCCAGCAGCTTCCTAGCGGGGGGTGACAATGAGCAGTTCTTC.